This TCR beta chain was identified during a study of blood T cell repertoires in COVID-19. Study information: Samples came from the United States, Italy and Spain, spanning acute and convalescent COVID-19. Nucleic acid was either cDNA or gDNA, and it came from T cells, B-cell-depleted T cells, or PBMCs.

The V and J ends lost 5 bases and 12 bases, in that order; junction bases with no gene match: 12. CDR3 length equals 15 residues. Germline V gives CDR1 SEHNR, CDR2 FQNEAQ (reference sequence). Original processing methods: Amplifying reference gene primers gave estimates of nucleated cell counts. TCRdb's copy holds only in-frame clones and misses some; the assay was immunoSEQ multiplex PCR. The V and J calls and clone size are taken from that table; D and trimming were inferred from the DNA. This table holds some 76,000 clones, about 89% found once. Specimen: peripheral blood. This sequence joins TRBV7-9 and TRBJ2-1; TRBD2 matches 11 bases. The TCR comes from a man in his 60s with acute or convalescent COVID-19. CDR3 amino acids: CASSPASGGTTMQFF. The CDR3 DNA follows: TGTGCCAGCAGCCCGGCTAGCGGGGGGACGACTATGCAGTTCTTC.